This passage covers 13 T cell receptor beta chains from one sample sequenced in a study of blood T cell repertoires in COVID-19. Produced via immunoSEQ multiplex PCR; TCRdb's table is partial and in-frame only. The sample yields some 170,000 clones, about 81% seen once. The specimen sequenced was peripheral blood. These receptors were taken from a human donor in a cohort sampled during active COVID-19.

This CDR3 reads CAISGDRGNQPQHF. For the CDR3, the DNA is TGTGCCATCAGTGGAGACAGGGGCAATCAGCCCCAGCATTTT. This rearrangement joins TRBV10-3 to TRBJ1-5; 7 nucleotides align to TRBD1. CDR1 and CDR2 (germline): ENHRY, SYGVKD. The CDR3 runs 14 residues. J gave up 2 bases and V 4 bases, and 2 bases lay outside the gene matches.

This clone has more than one count but fewer than ten. V and J are TRBV4-3 and TRBJ1-2; 7 nucleotides line up with TRBD1. CDR1 and CDR2 (germline): LGHNA, YSLEER. This CDR3 has 15 amino acids. Trimming cost V 4 bases and J 3 bases; bases outside gene matches: 8. CDR3 loop: CASSPYVGGDYGYTF. The CDR3 coding sequence is TGCGCCAGCAGCCCCTATGTAGGGGGCGACTATGGCTACACCTTC.

The V call is TRBV29-1, the J call TRBJ1-2; tentatively, D is TRBD1 (5 bases). Germline values: CDR1 SQVTM, CDR2 ANQGSEA. The V gene lost 5 bases and the J gene lost 4 bases, with 14 bases spanning the gap. CDR3 size: 13 residues. The CDR3 region has the DNA TGCAGCGTTCGAGACAGCACCCGCTATGGCTACACCTTC. Protein sequence: CSVRDSTRYGYTF.

V is TRBV9 and J is TRBJ2-2; 9 bases are a match to TRBD2. The trim removed 2 bases at V and 4 bases at J, leaving 6 bases unmatched. This CDR3 is 16 amino acids long. CDR1 and CDR2 from the germline V gene are SGDLS and YYNGEE. The CDR3 sequence is CASSVFSGRVTGELFF. The CDR3 DNA reads as TGTGCCAGCAGCGTTTTTAGCGGGAGAGTCACCGGGGAGCTGTTTTTT. The full variable domain, with the rest looked up from reference TRBV9 and TRBJ2-2, is DSGVTQTPKHLITATGQRVTLRCSPRSGDLSVYWYQQSLDQGLQFLIQYYNGEERAKGNILERFSAQQFPDLHSELNLSSLELGDSALYFCASSVFSGRVTGELFFGEGSRLTVL.

This clone was detected only once. The V and J genes are TRBV19 and TRBJ2-3, with 9 bases matching TRBD2. Trimming removed 7 bases from V and 3 bases from J; junction bases left unmatched: 5. CDR3 size: 14 residues. Germline-derived CDR1 and CDR2 are LNHDA and SQIVND (reference sequence). CDR3 residues: CASTWSGRTDTQYF. The CDR3 DNA reads TGTGCCAGTACGTGGAGCGGGAGGACAGATACGCAGTATTTT.

This chain joins TRBV28 and TRBJ1-2; maybe TRBD1 (5 bases). Germline-derived CDR1 and CDR2 are MDHEN and SYDVKM. This CDR3 spans 15 amino acids. Between the trimmed V and J ends, which lost 3 bases and 4 bases, there was a span of 15 bases. This chain's CDR3 is CASSFRQRASYGYTF. In nucleotides, the CDR3 is TGTGCCAGCAGTTTCCGACAGCGCGCTAGCTATGGCTACACCTTC.

The chain couples TRBV10-3 to TRBJ1-5, with D possibly being TRBD1 (6 bases). In germline, CDR1 is ENHRY, CDR2 SYGVKD. The CDR3 extends over 18 amino acids. Deletions cut 0 bases from V and 4 bases from J, with 19 bases between. For the CDR3, the DNA is TGTGCCATCAGTGAGTCGTCCCCACAGGGCGAGTTTAATCAGCCCCAGCATTTT. It yields the protein CAISESSPQGEFNQPQHF.

This rearrangement joins TRBV6-5 to TRBJ1-5; possible D gene TRBD1, 6 bases. The CDR3 loop spans 15 amino acids. Trimming stripped 10 bases from V and 0 bases from J, with 16 bases between. From germline, CDR1 is MNHEY and CDR2 SVGAGI. CDR3 sequence reads: CATPNADSSNQPQHF. The CDR3, as DNA: TGTGCCACCCCCAACGCGGACAGTAGCAATCAGCCCCAGCATTTT.

The V call is TRBV6-1, the J call TRBJ2-7; 7 positions match TRBD1. CDR3 size: 15 residues. Germline-derived CDR1 and CDR2 are MNHNS and SASEGT. The V segment lost 1 base and the J segment 1 base; nucleotides outside the gene matches: 4. CDR3 sequence: CASSEGGQLSYEQYF. In DNA, the CDR3 is TGTGCCAGCAGTGAAGGGGGACAGCTTTCCTACGAGCAGTACTTC.

The chain recombines TRBV11-2 with TRBJ1-2, with TRBD1 identical over 8 bases. The CDR3 is made up of 15 amino acids. CDR1 SGHAT and CDR2 FQNNGV come from the germline V gene. With V trimmed by 5 bases and J by 4 bases, 9 bases remained unmatched. The DNA for the CDR3 is TGTGCCAGCAGCCCGACAGGGGAGGAGGGCTATGGCTACACCTTC. As protein: CASSPTGEEGYGYTF.

With regard to this clone: Other DNA sequences within the sample encode an identical CDR3. The rearrangement uses TRBV9 and TRBJ2-1; no definite D call. The CDR3 spans 11 residues. V lost 2 bases, J lost 8 bases, and 5 bases lay in between. The germline V gene has CDR1 SGDLS and CDR2 YYNGEE. CDR3 amino acids: CASSVSDEQFF. CDR3 nucleotide sequence: TGTGCCAGCAGCGTCTCAGATGAGCAGTTCTTC.

The gene calls are TRBV19 and TRBJ1-6, with 11 positions matching TRBD1. Unmatched junction bases numbered 6, after V lost 5 bases and J lost 0 bases. CDR1 LNHDA and CDR2 SQIVND come from the germline V gene (reference sequence). This CDR3 spans 18 amino acids. For the CDR3, the DNA is TGTGCCAGTAGTTACCGGGACAGGGGGAGCTCCTATAATTCACCCCTCCACTTT. Translated, it gives CASSYRDRGSSYNSPLHF.

The chain links TRBV30 to TRBJ2-7; perhaps TRBD2 as D (8 bases). Germline V gives CDR1 GTSNPN, CDR2 SVGIG (reference sequence). V was shortened by 4 bases and J by 7 bases, with 23 bases between the two germline ends. CDR3 size: 15 residues. The CDR3 region has the DNA TGTGCCTGGACAAAAAGGGGGCAGGGACTAGGGGAGCAGTACTTC. It translates to CAWTKRGQGLGEQYF. The full variable domain, in which reference TRBV30 and TRBJ2-7 provide the parts outside the CDR3, is SQTIHQWPATLVQPVGSPLSLECTVEGTSNPNLYWYRQAAGRGLQLLFYSVGIGQISSEVPQNLSASRPQDRQFILSSKKLLLSDSGFYLCAWTKRGQGLGEQYFGPGTRLTVT.